This T cell receptor (beta chain) was identified during a study of TIL therapy for anti-PD-1-resistant metastatic lung cancer. The libraries were made with immunoSEQ v3. Libraries were sequenced to 2 million to 2.5 million read pairs (survey) or about 5-6 million (deep). TCRdb's copy holds only in-frame clones and misses some; the assay was immunoSEQ multiplex PCR. The repertoire holds just over 45,000 clones, with less than 80% as singletons. The time point is: pre-treatment sample, taken before nivolumab and TIL therapy. The length of the CDR3 is 12 residues. Germline V lookup: CDR1 SGHDT, CDR2 YYEEEE. Trimming shortened V by 2 bases and J by 6 bases, and 5 bases separated the two germline ends.

The chain carries TRBV5-6 and TRBJ1-4; D is unresolved. This clonotype was obtained from an older man with non-small cell lung cancer. The sequencing used blood, collected at baseline. DNA of the CDR3: TGTGCCAGCAGCTTCTTGGATGAAAAACTGTTTTTT. Its protein product is CASSFLDEKLFF.